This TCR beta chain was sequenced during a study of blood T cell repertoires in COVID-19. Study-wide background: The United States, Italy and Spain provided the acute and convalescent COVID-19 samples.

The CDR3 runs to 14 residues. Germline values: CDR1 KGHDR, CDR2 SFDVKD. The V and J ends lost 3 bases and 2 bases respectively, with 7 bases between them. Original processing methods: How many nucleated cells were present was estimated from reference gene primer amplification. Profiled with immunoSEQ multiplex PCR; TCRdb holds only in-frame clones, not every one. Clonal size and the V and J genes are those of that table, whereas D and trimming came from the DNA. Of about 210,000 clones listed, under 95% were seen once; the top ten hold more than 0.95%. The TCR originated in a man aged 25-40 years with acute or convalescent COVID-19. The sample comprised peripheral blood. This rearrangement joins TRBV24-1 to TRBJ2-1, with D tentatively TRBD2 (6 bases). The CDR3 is CATSDGGTYNEQFF. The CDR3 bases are TGTGCCACCAGTGATGGGGGGACCTACAATGAGCAGTTCTTC.